The 3 T cell receptor beta chains below were found in one sample sequenced in a study of CD4 T cell repertoires in COVID-19. These receptors lack a known antigen. Assay used: immunoSEQ multiplex PCR; TCRdb lists only in-frame clones, some missing. The sample gives a few hundred clones, around 17% of which show up once; roughly 21% is in the top ten. The material was memory CD4+ T cells, cultured in vitro, obtained after recovery from COVID-19. The receptors were gathered from a human donor who had COVID-19.

By sample share, this clone is medium-sized. The chain couples TRBV27 to TRBJ2-7; D is possibly TRBD2 (5 bases). V was shortened by 6 bases and J by 0 bases, with 15 bases between the two germline ends. The germline CDR1 and CDR2 sequences are MNHEY and SMNVEV (reference sequence). The CDR3 has 15 amino acids. This chain's CDR3 is CASSPLGISSYEQYF. The DNA of the CDR3 is TGTGCCAGCAGCCCACTAGGGATCAGCTCCTACGAGCAGTACTTC.

This clone is deemed medium-sized (0.01 to 0.1%). The rearrangement uses TRBV30 and TRBJ2-7; TRBD2 matches at 12 bases. CDR1 and CDR2 (germline): GTSNPN, SVGIG (reference sequence). The CDR3 totals 13 residues. J lost 10 bases, V lost 0 bases, and 4 bases had no gene match. CDR3 amino acids: CAWSVKGLAGQYF. The DNA of the CDR3 is TGTGCCTGGAGTGTAAAGGGACTAGCGGGCCAGTACTTC.

This clone is labeled large (0.1 to 1%). This rearrangement joins TRBV5-1 to TRBJ2-7; 7 bases agree with TRBD2. Trimming cost V 1 base and J 5 bases; bases outside gene matches: 6. The CDR3 runs to 14 residues. The V gene's germline CDR1 is SGHRS and CDR2 YFSETQ. The CDR3 DNA follows: TGCGCCAGCAGCTTGCCCCAAGCGGGGAACGAGCAGTACTTC. It encodes CASSLPQAGNEQYF.